This passage covers 20 T cell receptor beta chains from one sample sequenced in a study of beta chain features in type 1 diabetes. TCRB transcripts that were expressed got sequenced, as all of the isolated RNA had been reverse transcribed. Produced via immunoSEQ multiplex PCR; TCRdb's table is partial and in-frame only. The table has about 140,000 clones, 6.9% seen once. Sequenced material: central memory CD4+ T cells from blood. The receptors stem from a woman aged 25 to 39 in good health.

Regarding this clone: Since a much larger clone is just one base distant, this may be a read error. The chain is built from TRBV4-2 and TRBJ2-1, with TRBD2 matching 10 bases. The CDR3 contains 16 residues. Trimming at V came to 2 bases and at J to 3 bases, leaving 4 bases not matched to a gene. In germline, CDR1 is LGHNA, CDR2 YNFKEQ. CDR3 coding DNA: TGTGCCAGCAGCCAAACTAGCGGGAACCGCTACAATGAGCAGTTCTTC. Encoded protein: CASSQTSGNRYNEQFF.

This clone appeared a few times. The chain recombines TRBV30 with TRBJ2-1, with 7 nucleotides matching TRBD1. The ends lost 4 bases at V and 0 bases at J; junction bases unmatched: 3. In germline, CDR1 is GTSNPN, CDR2 SVGIG (reference sequence). This CDR3 comprises 14 residues. CDR3: CAWTGQLSYNEQFF. In DNA, the CDR3 is TGTGCCTGGACGGGACAGCTCTCCTACAATGAGCAGTTCTTC.

The CDR3 protein is CASSLIPSGPTGANVLTF. Written as DNA, the CDR3 is TGCGCCAGCAGCTTGATACCGAGCGGGCCTACTGGGGCCAACGTCCTGACTTTC. The chain joins TRBV5-1 to TRBJ2-6; maybe TRBD2 (6 bases). The CDR3 contains 18 residues. Germline V gene lookup returns CDR1 SGHRS and CDR2 YFSETQ. V was shortened by 1 base and J by 2 bases, with 16 bases between the two germline ends.

The chain uses TRBV4-2 and TRBJ2-2; no firm D call. Between the trimmed V and J ends, which lost 0 bases and 0 bases, there was a span of 8 bases. The CDR3 loop spans 16 amino acids. Germline V gene data show CDR1 as LGHNA and CDR2 as YNFKEQ. The CDR3: CASSQETPANTGELFF. CDR3 sequence (DNA): TGTGCCAGCAGCCAAGAAACACCTGCGAACACCGGGGAGCTGTTTTTT.

The chain recombines TRBV18 with TRBJ1-1, with D perhaps matching TRBD1 (5 bases). This CDR3 comprises 14 residues. V was trimmed by 2 bases and J by 2 bases, leaving 9 bases between them. CDR1 and CDR2 from the germline V gene are KGHSH and LQKENI. CDR3: CASSPLGPNTEAFF. The CDR3 coding sequence is TGTGCCAGCTCACCATTGGGGCCTAACACTGAAGCTTTCTTT.

V is TRBV25-1 and J is TRBJ2-3; 7 positions match TRBD2. This CDR3 region has 15 residues. V lost 3 bases, J lost 4 bases, and 7 bases stayed unmatched. Germline-derived CDR1 and CDR2 are MGHDK and SYGVNS. DNA of the CDR3: TGTGCCAGCAGTGACGAGCGCGGGAGACCAGATACGCAGTATTTT. Encoded protein: CASSDERGRPDTQYF. Based on the CDR3 plus reference TRBV25-1 and TRBJ2-3, the full variable domain is EADIYQTPRYLVIGTGKKITLECSQTMGHDKMYWYQQDPGMELHLIHYSYGVNSTEKGDLSSESTVSRIRTEHFPLTLESARPSHTSQYLCASSDERGRPDTQYFGPGTRLTVL.

The chain has TRBV19 and TRBJ1-2; TRBD1 is a possible D gene (6 bases). Germline V lookup: CDR1 LNHDA, CDR2 SQIVND (reference sequence). The CDR3 is 15 amino acids. Trimming stripped 4 bases from V and 6 bases from J, with 18 bases between. CDR3 in amino acids: CASSSLPTGANGYTF. For the CDR3, the DNA is TGTGCCAGTAGTAGCCTCCCGACAGGCGCGAATGGCTACACCTTC.

V is TRBV7-2 and J is TRBJ1-1; D is possibly TRBD1 (6 bases). The CDR3 is 15 amino acids. Trimming took off 5 bases at V and 4 bases at J, with 17 bases between the two ends. The V gene's germline CDR1 is SGHTA and CDR2 FQGNSA. For the CDR3, the DNA is TGTGCCAGCAGCCTCCTCGGGGGCGGGAGCACTGAAGCTTTCTTT. Encoded protein: CASSLLGGGSTEAFF.

This clone was counted at least ten times. V usage is TRBV29-1 and J usage is TRBJ2-6, with no clear D. Trimming pared 7 bases from V and 2 bases from J, leaving 9 bases between. Germline V lookup: CDR1 SQVTM, CDR2 ANQGSEA. The CDR3 loop spans 13 amino acids. The CDR3 DNA reads as TGCAGCGCCCGAGGAGCTGGGGCCAACGTCCTGACTTTC. It yields the protein CSARGAGANVLTF. Full variable domain (remainder filled in from reference TRBV29-1 and TRBJ2-6): SAVISQKPSRDICQRGTSLTIQCQVDSQVTMMFWYRQQPGQSLTLIATANQGSEATYESGFVIDKFPISRPNLTFSTLTVSNMSPEDSSIYLCSARGAGANVLTFGAGSRLTVL.

This clone was seen a handful of times. J is TRBJ2-1 and V is TRBV6-6, with D possibly TRBD1 on 6 matching bases. Looked up from germline, CDR1 is MNHNY and CDR2 is SVGAGI (reference sequence). The CDR3 loop spans 12 amino acids. V was shortened by 10 bases and J by 10 bases, with 17 bases between the two germline ends. The CDR3 DNA reads TGTGCCATCAGCACAGGGTCGGAGGAGCAGTTCTTC. Protein product: CAISTGSEEQFF.

This clone was recorded many times. The genes are TRBV11-2 and TRBJ2-2, with 8 bases identical to TRBD2. This CDR3 has 17 amino acids. Germline CDR1 SGHAT, CDR2 FQNNGV. V was clipped by 4 bases and J by 3 bases; unmatched bases: 10. The CDR3: CASSSIAGSGYTGELFF. The DNA for the CDR3 is TGTGCCAGCAGCTCTATAGCGGGATCGGGGTACACCGGGGAGCTGTTTTTT.

The chain links TRBV6-1 to TRBJ2-7, with TRBD2 matching 12 bases. CDR3 length: 19 residues. Germline CDR1 and CDR2: MNHNS and SASEGT. Trimming took 4 bases from V and 0 from J; bases not matched to a gene: 13. The CDR3 here is CASSGRGLAGSKSSYEQYF. The CDR3 DNA is TGTGCCAGCAGTGGGCGAGGACTAGCGGGAAGTAAGAGCTCCTACGAGCAGTACTTC.

This chain connects TRBV7-9 to TRBJ2-1, with TRBD2 matching 8 bases. With V trimmed by 6 bases and J by 2 bases, 6 bases remained unmatched. CDR1 and CDR2 (germline): SEHNR, FQNEAQ (reference sequence). There are 15 residues in the CDR3. The CDR3, as DNA: TGTGCCAGCAGGGTTAGCGGGGCCGCCTACAATGAGCAGTTCTTC. It codes for CASRVSGAAYNEQFF.

This clone was observed a handful of times. This chain links TRBV15 with TRBJ2-6; 8 bases are shared with TRBD1. Germline CDR1 reads LNHNV; CDR2 reads YYDKDF (reference sequence). This CDR3 comprises 17 residues. V dropped 4 bases and J dropped 0; count of bases not matched to a gene: 5. In DNA, the CDR3 is TGTGCCACCAGCACAGGGGGCGCCTCCTCTGGGGCCAACGTCCTGACTTTC. Its protein product is CATSTGGASSGANVLTF.

This clone was observed a few times. The chain has TRBV5-1 and TRBJ2-7; weak D call: TRBD1 (6 bases). Trimming took off 0 bases at V and 3 bases at J, with 7 bases between the two ends. The CDR3 contains 13 residues. Germline V lookup: CDR1 SGHRS, CDR2 YFSETQ. The CDR3 DNA sequence: TGCGCCAGCAGCTTGGTGGGACACTACGAGCAGTACTTC. The encoded protein is CASSLVGHYEQYF. Combining the CDR3 with reference TRBV5-1 and TRBJ2-7 gives the whole variable domain KAGVTQTPRYLIKTRGQQVTLSCSPISGHRSVSWYQQTPGQGLQFLFEYFSETQRNKGNFPGRFSGRQFSNSRSEMNVSTLELGDSALYLCASSLVGHYEQYFGPGTRLTVT.

This chain links TRBV15 with TRBJ2-1, with TRBD2 identical over 7 bases. The germline V gene has CDR1 LNHNV and CDR2 YYDKDF (reference sequence). Trimming took 5 bases from V and 5 from J; bases not matched to a gene: 6. This CDR3 has 14 amino acids. The CDR3 nucleotides read TGTGCCACCAGCGGCCGGGACTACGACAATGAGCAGTTCTTC. Translation: CATSGRDYDNEQFF.

This clone showed up many times. The chain joins TRBV20-1 to TRBJ2-7, with D tentatively TRBD2 (6 bases). The CDR3 runs to 11 residues. Germline V gives CDR1 DFQATT, CDR2 SNEGSKA (reference sequence). Trimming shortened V by 6 bases and J by 5 bases, and 11 bases separated the two germline ends. The CDR3 DNA is TGCAGTGCCGAGGGACTTCACGAGCAGTACTTC. Amino acid sequence: CSAEGLHEQYF.

This clone was counted only a few times. The chain combines TRBV6-6 with TRBJ1-1; D unresolved. CDR1 MNHNY and CDR2 SVGAGI come from the germline V gene (reference sequence). V lost 7 bases and J 3 bases, leaving 12 bases between the germline ends. This CDR3 has 13 amino acids. The CDR3 loop is CASNVPQDTEAFF. In nucleotides, the CDR3 is TGTGCCAGCAACGTTCCGCAGGACACTGAAGCTTTCTTT.

V is TRBV10-3 and J is TRBJ2-5; D is possibly TRBD1 (5 bases). Germline V gene data show CDR1 as ENHRY and CDR2 as SYGVKD. V lost 3 bases and J lost 5, with 10 bases in between. This CDR3 comprises 13 residues. The DNA of the CDR3 is TGTGCCATCAGTGACAGGGAACGGGAGACCCAGTACTTC. It is translated as CAISDRERETQYF.

At least ten counts were recorded for this clone. V and J are TRBV6-6 and TRBJ1-1; 7 positions match TRBD1. This CDR3 spans 16 amino acids. Germline CDR1 MNHNY, CDR2 SVGAGI (reference sequence). V trimming: 0 bases; J trimming: 4 bases; junction bases outside the gene matches: 8. DNA for the CDR3: TGTGCCAGCAGTTACTCAGGGGGCGATTTGGGCACTGAAGCTTTCTTT. This translates into CASSYSGGDLGTEAFF.